This T cell receptor beta chain appears in the sequencing data of a study of blood T cell repertoires in COVID-19. Study context: Acute and convalescent COVID-19 specimens originated in the United States, Italy and Spain. T cells, B-cell-depleted T cells, or PBMCs supplied cDNA or gDNA.

The CDR3 has 14 amino acids. The V end lost 5 bases, the J end lost 2 bases, and 10 bases lay between the germline ends. Germline CDR1 is MNHNY and CDR2 is SVGAGI (reference sequence). The repertoire was sequenced with immunoSEQ multiplex PCR; TCRdb's copy has only in-frame clones and lacks some. This sample has more than 130,000 clones, with around nine tenths found just once. The sequence derives from a man aged 50 to 60 with active or convalescent COVID-19. The sequenced sample was peripheral blood. This chain uses TRBV6-6 with TRBJ1-5; the D is unclear. DNA for the CDR3: TGTGCCAGCAGTCATCAAGAGGGCAATCAGCCCCAGCATTTT. Protein: CASSHQEGNQPQHF.